These 27 T cell receptor beta chains originate from one sample sequenced in a study of cytomegalovirus exposure and HLA in healthy donors. PCR involved 60 Vbeta and 13 Jbeta primers. Sequencing used immunoSEQ multiplex PCR; TCRdb keeps in-frame clones, though not all of them. The table has around 91,000 clones, roughly three fifths seen once. Sequenced: PBMCs. These receptors were collected from a man aged 60 to 69 in good health and CMV-seronegative.

The chain is built from TRBV4-1 and TRBJ2-7; a weak D match, TRBD2 (6 bases). This CDR3 comprises 16 residues. The V gene's germline CDR1 is MGHRA and CDR2 YSYEKL. Trimming left V 0 bases short and J 2 bases short, with 14 bases between. The CDR3 DNA is TGCGCCAGCAGCCAAGAATTCCCTGGACTAACCTACGAGCAGTACTTC. Its protein is CASSQEFPGLTYEQYF.

V usage is TRBV7-2 and J usage is TRBJ1-2, with D possibly matching TRBD1 (6 bases). Germline-derived CDR1 and CDR2 are SGHTA and FQGNSA. This CDR3 has 15 amino acids. Trimming stripped 1 base from V and 7 bases from J, with 16 bases between. The CDR3 nucleotides read TGTGCCAGCAGCTTAGGTTTACCAGGGGTCCGTGGCTACACCTTC. Amino acids: CASSLGLPGVRGYTF. Drawing the rest from reference TRBV7-2 and TRBJ1-2, the complete variable domain is GAGVSQSPSNKVTEKGKDVELRCDPISGHTALYWYRQSLGQGLEFLIYFQGNSAPDKSGLPSDRFSAERTGGSVSTLTIQRTQQEDSAVYLCASSLGLPGVRGYTFGSGTRLTVV.

Here the CDR3 reads CASSLLAGENTEAFF. The CDR3 nucleotides read TGCGCCAGCAGCCTCTTAGCTGGTGAGAACACTGAAGCTTTCTTT. This rearrangement joins TRBV5-1 to TRBJ1-1; D remains unclear. CDR1 is SGHRS, CDR2 YFSETQ, per germline. CDR3 length equals 15 residues. V was cut by 4 bases and J by 1 base, with 14 bases left in between.

This chain links TRBV27 with TRBJ2-7; D is unresolved. CDR3 length: 12 amino acids. Germline values: CDR1 MNHEY, CDR2 SMNVEV (reference sequence). Trimming took 0 bases from V and 5 from J, leaving 5 bases between them. The chain's CDR3 is CASSLSRNEQYF. DNA for the CDR3: TGTGCCAGCAGTTTATCGAGGAACGAGCAGTACTTC.

The chain carries TRBV28 and TRBJ1-5, with TRBD1 as a possible D gene (5 bases). There are 14 residues in the CDR3. Trimming took off 3 bases at V and 6 bases at J, with 12 bases between the two ends. The germline CDR1 and CDR2 sequences are MDHEN and SYDVKM. This CDR3 reads CASSFGGGGQPQHF. CDR3 in DNA: TGTGCCAGCAGTTTCGGGGGGGGTGGTCAGCCCCAGCATTTT.

This clone was seen a few times. V is TRBV5-1 and J is TRBJ2-5; D remains ambiguous. The J call is uncertain, as TRBJ2-7 better fits the DNA end. The CDR3 runs to 14 residues. CDR1 and CDR2 (germline): SGHRS, YFSETQ. This CDR3 is CASSLETGSYEQYF. The CDR3 coding sequence is TGCGCCAGCAGCTTGGAGACTGGATCCTACGAGCAGTACTTC.

J is TRBJ2-7 and V is TRBV30; D uncertain. The V end was cut by 3 bases, the J end by 2 bases, with 14 bases between. Germline V gives CDR1 GTSNPN, CDR2 SVGIG (reference sequence). CDR3 length: 14 amino acids. This CDR3 is CAWSPSTGTYEQYF. The CDR3 DNA reads as TGTGCCTGGAGCCCCTCGACTGGCACCTACGAGCAGTACTTC.

This clone showed up just a few times. The J gene is TRBJ1-1, the V gene TRBV5-1, with 9 positions matching TRBD1. The CDR3 totals 13 residues. The trim removed 4 bases at V and 8 bases at J, leaving 6 bases unmatched. The germline gives CDR1 SGHRS, CDR2 YFSETQ. Written as DNA, the CDR3 is TGCGCCAGCAGCGGGGACAGGGCATCCGAAGCTTTCTTT. Residues: CASSGDRASEAFF.

This chain joins TRBV5-4 and TRBJ2-7; D may be TRBD2 (6 bases). Trimming took off 4 bases at V and 2 bases at J, with 10 bases between the two ends. This CDR3 has 13 amino acids. Germline lookup yields CDR1 SGHNT and CDR2 YYREEE (reference sequence). CDR3 in DNA: TGTGCCAGCAGCCTACCGGGAGCCTACGAGCAGTACTTC. It codes for CASSLPGAYEQYF.

The table lists this clone with a few counts. The chain couples TRBV6-5 to TRBJ2-3, with TRBD1 identical over 7 bases. J lost 0 bases, V lost 5 bases, and 2 bases had no gene match. The CDR3 spans 14 residues. In germline, CDR1 is MNHEY, CDR2 SVGAGI. CDR3 sequence: CASSRQGSTDTQYF. The CDR3, as DNA: TGTGCCAGCAGTCGACAGGGCAGCACAGATACGCAGTATTTT.

This chain connects TRBV11-3 to TRBJ1-1, with D unresolved. Germline values: CDR1 SGHNT, CDR2 YENEEA. The CDR3 consists of 14 residues. Between the trimmed V and J ends, which lost 1 base and 12 bases, there was a span of 18 bases. The CDR3 spells CASSLARAIQASFF. In DNA form, the CDR3 reads TGTGCCAGCAGCTTAGCGCGGGCAATCCAGGCTTCTTTCTTT.

The table lists this clone with a count of one. The chain combines TRBV6-5 with TRBJ2-1, with 10 bases fitting TRBD2. J lost 7 bases, V lost 5 bases, and 8 bases had no gene match. Germline lookup yields CDR1 MNHEY and CDR2 SVGAGI. The CDR3 sequence is 15 residues long. The DNA for the CDR3 is TGTGCCAGCAGTCTAGCGGGAGCGTTTATGAATGAGCAGTTCTTC. Its protein product is CASSLAGAFMNEQFF.

This clone came up many times. The chain employs TRBV12-5 and TRBJ1-5, with D maybe TRBD1 (6 bases). The V and J ends lost 7 bases and 7 bases respectively, with 23 bases between them. The CDR3 spans 16 residues. The germline gives CDR1 LGHNT, CDR2 FRNRAP. CDR3 in amino acids: CASAEVGQTRWQPQHF. The DNA of the CDR3 is TGTGCTAGTGCCGAGGTCGGACAGACCCGGTGGCAGCCCCAGCATTTT.

This clone was counted only a few times. The CDR3 DNA follows: TGTGCCAGCAGTTCCCACCGGGACAGGGGAGCCGGGGAGCTGTTTTTT. Amino acids: CASSSHRDRGAGELFF. The chain couples TRBV27 to TRBJ2-2; TRBD1 matches at 10 bases. V gave up 4 bases and J gave up 6 bases; unmatched junction bases: 8. This CDR3 is built from 16 residues. CDR1 is MNHEY, CDR2 SMNVEV, per germline (reference sequence).

The chain recombines TRBV5-4 with TRBJ2-7; 12 nucleotides match TRBD1. The CDR3 has 15 amino acids. Per the germline V gene, CDR1 is SGHNT and CDR2 is YYREEE (reference sequence). After removal of 3 bases from V and 6 bases from J, the junction contained 7 bases not matched to a gene. The CDR3 coding sequence is TGTGCCAGCAGCTGGGGACAGGGGGCGCGATCCGAGCAGTACTTC. Its protein is CASSWGQGARSEQYF.

The rearrangement joins TRBV5-1 to TRBJ2-7; D remains ambiguous. Trimming removed 4 bases from V and 5 bases from J, with 13 bases in between. The CDR3 extends over 13 amino acids. Germline V gives CDR1 SGHRS, CDR2 YFSETQ. The CDR3 loop is CASSAEGRNEQYF. Here the CDR3 DNA reads TGCGCCAGCAGCGCGGAAGGAAGAAACGAGCAGTACTTC.

This clone was detected a few times. V usage is TRBV5-4 and J usage is TRBJ1-2; 8 nucleotides match TRBD1. This CDR3 region has 14 residues. Germline V gives CDR1 SGHNT, CDR2 YYREEE (reference sequence). V was clipped by 5 bases and J by 2 bases; unmatched bases: 5. The CDR3 loop is CASRGQGGNYGYTF. In nucleotides, the CDR3 is TGTGCCAGCAGAGGACAGGGAGGAAACTATGGCTACACCTTC.

This chain uses TRBV6-5 with TRBJ2-1, with 9 positions matching TRBD1. The CDR3 contains 13 residues. Germline CDR1 MNHEY, CDR2 SVGAGI. Germline trimming cut 5 bases from V and 9 bases from J; bases unmatched to any gene: 5. CDR3 coding DNA: TGTGCCAGCAGTGGACAGGGGTCTCCTGAGCAGTTCTTC. Protein sequence: CASSGQGSPEQFF.

This chain links TRBV28 with TRBJ1-1; weak D call: TRBD1 (5 bases). V lost 3 bases to trimming and J lost 9 bases, with 14 bases between them. The CDR3 is 13 amino acids. CDR1 is MDHEN and CDR2 is SYDVKM in the germline V gene. CDR3 coding DNA: TGTGCCAGCAGTTTTGTTAGGGGAACTCAAGCTTTCTTT. It yields the protein CASSFVRGTQAFF.

This rearrangement joins TRBV5-1 to TRBJ2-3; TRBD2 matches 8 bases. Per germline, CDR1 SGHRS and CDR2 YFSETQ. V lost 2 bases to trimming and J lost 0 bases; unmatched junction nucleotides: 2. The CDR3 has 15 amino acids. This CDR3 is CASSFPGGSTDTQYF. In DNA, the CDR3 is TGCGCCAGCAGCTTTCCGGGAGGGAGCACAGATACGCAGTATTTT.

This rearrangement joins TRBV5-4 to TRBJ2-4; maybe TRBD1 (6 bases). Trimming left V 4 bases short and J 0 bases short, with 14 bases between. Germline-derived CDR1 and CDR2 are SGHNT and YYREEE (reference sequence). The CDR3 has 16 amino acids. For the CDR3, the DNA is TGTGCCAGCAGCAATACACAGGGCCAAGCCAAAAACATTCAGTACTTC. Its protein is CASSNTQGQAKNIQYF.

The V call is TRBV5-1, the J call TRBJ2-3; no clear D gene. The V gene lost 3 bases and the J gene lost 1 base, with 6 bases spanning the gap. Germline CDR1 is SGHRS and CDR2 is YFSETQ. The CDR3 has 13 residues. The CDR3 region is CASSSVGTDTQYF. For the CDR3, the DNA is TGCGCCAGCAGCTCTGTCGGCACAGATACGCAGTATTTT.

The V gene is TRBV29-1, the J gene TRBJ2-3, with 16 positions matching TRBD2. The germline V gene encodes CDR1 SQVTM and CDR2 ANQGSEA. There are 16 residues in the CDR3. V lost 3 bases, J lost 5 bases, and 5 bases stayed unmatched. In nucleotides, the CDR3 is TGCAGCGTTGAGGGGACTAGCGGGAGGGCCATAGATACGCAGTATTTT. As protein: CSVEGTSGRAIDTQYF.

The chain couples TRBV28 to TRBJ1-3, with D perhaps matching TRBD1 (6 bases). Trimming cost V 5 bases and J 0 bases, with 11 bases left between them. The CDR3 is 15 residues long. CDR1 is MDHEN and CDR2 is SYDVKM in the germline V gene. CDR3 in amino acids: CASSGQLLSGNTIYF. The CDR3 nucleotides are TGTGCCAGCAGTGGACAGCTCCTCTCTGGAAACACCATATATTTT.

The CDR3 region is CASSRVNTEAFF. CDR3 nucleotide sequence: TGTGCCAGCAGCCGTGTAAACACTGAAGCTTTCTTT. The chain recombines TRBV4-2 with TRBJ1-1, with D uncertain. V was cut by 4 bases and J by 2 bases, with 5 bases left in between. The CDR3 has 12 amino acids. From germline, CDR1 is LGHNA and CDR2 YNFKEQ.

The chain is built from TRBV5-4 and TRBJ2-7; TRBD2 aligns across 15 bases. With 4 bases clipped from V and 4 bases from J, the junction kept 12 bases outside the gene matches. CDR3 length: 18 residues. Germline V gives CDR1 SGHNT, CDR2 YYREEE (reference sequence). The CDR3 nucleotides are TGTGCCAGCAGCCGGACTAGCGGGGGGGCCCTCCGACCTTACGAGCAGTACTTC. Translation: CASSRTSGGALRPYEQYF.

J is TRBJ2-5 and V is TRBV18, with unresolved D. Germline V lookup: CDR1 KGHSH, CDR2 LQKENI. V dropped 6 bases and J dropped 5 bases, with 13 bases sitting between them. This CDR3 comprises 13 residues. In DNA form, the CDR3 reads TGTGCCAGCTCGTCCCTCCCGTTGGAGACCCAGTACTTC. Protein sequence: CASSSLPLETQYF.